These 9 T cell receptor beta chains were sequenced from one sample in a study of cytotoxic CD8 clonotypes in ibrutinib-treated CLL. Profiling relied on immunoSEQ multiplex PCR, and the TCRdb table lists in-frame clones only, not all of them. The sample lists over 200,000 clones; about four fifths were seen once. Here the sequenced sample was PBMCs, taken after 12 months of ibrutinib treatment. The receptor set was obtained from a human donor with chronic lymphocytic leukemia.

V gene TRBV28 combines with J gene TRBJ1-2; no clear D gene. V lost 7 bases to trimming and J lost 4 bases, with 16 bases between them. Germline assignment: CDR1 MDHEN and CDR2 SYDVKM. This CDR3 is 14 amino acids long. The CDR3 loop is CASKSWLDPYGYTF. For the CDR3, the DNA is TGTGCCAGCAAAAGTTGGCTGGACCCCTATGGCTACACCTTC.

The genes are TRBV4-1 and TRBJ1-5; TRBD1 matches 9 bases. With V trimmed by 0 bases and J by 5 bases, 5 bases remained unmatched. This CDR3 is 16 amino acids long. CDR1 is MGHRA, CDR2 YSYEKL, per germline. CDR3 amino acids: CASSQDPGTGHQPQHF. For the CDR3, the DNA is TGCGCCAGCAGCCAAGACCCCGGGACAGGGCATCAGCCCCAGCATTTT.

The chain employs TRBV7-8 and TRBJ2-1; possibly TRBD2 for D (5 bases). V lost 4 bases and J 6 bases, leaving 10 bases between the germline ends. Looked up from germline, CDR1 is SGHVS and CDR2 is FQNEAQ. This CDR3 is built from 13 residues. DNA for the CDR3: TGTGCCAGCAGCTCGCGAAGCGGCAATGAGCAGTTCTTC. Amino acids: CASSSRSGNEQFF.

This chain uses TRBV18 with TRBJ1-5; no reliable D call. Germline CDR1 and CDR2: KGHSH and LQKENI. The ends were cut back, 5 bases at V and 1 base at J, with 6 bases in the middle. The CDR3 has 13 residues. CDR3 nucleotides: TGTGCCAGCTCAGGACTGAGCAATCAGCCCCAGCATTTT. Translating gives CASSGLSNQPQHF.

V usage is TRBV7-3 and J usage is TRBJ1-1; no clear D. Deletions cut 3 bases from V and 0 bases from J, with 11 bases between. The CDR3 has 15 residues. Germline V gene lookup returns CDR1 SGHTA and CDR2 FQGTGA. The CDR3 region has the DNA TGTGCCAGCAGCTTGTACGGCAGCTTGAACACTGAAGCTTTCTTT. Translated: CASSLYGSLNTEAFF.

This clone showed up just once. CDR3 sequence reads: CASSEPGAYGYTF. The CDR3 nucleotides read TGTGCCAGCAGCGAGCCGGGAGCCTATGGCTACACCTTC. V and J are TRBV6-1 and TRBJ1-2; D unclear. Germline values: CDR1 MNHNS, CDR2 SASEGT. The CDR3 has 13 amino acids. The germline V and J ends were trimmed by 6 bases and 4 bases, with 12 bases remaining between them.

CDR3 region: CASSWDRSYYEQYF. The CDR3 bases are TGTGCCAGCAGTTGGGACAGGTCTTACTACGAGCAGTACTTC. The rearrangement joins TRBV6-5 to TRBJ2-7; 8 bases agree with TRBD1. The CDR3 contains 14 residues. Germline CDR1 MNHEY, CDR2 SVGAGI. V gave up 4 bases and J gave up 3 bases; unmatched junction bases: 5.

The chain employs TRBV11-2 and TRBJ1-4; possibly TRBD1 for D (5 bases). Trimming removed 5 bases from V and 7 bases from J, with 8 bases in between. The CDR3 extends over 12 amino acids. Germline values: CDR1 SGHAT, CDR2 FQNNGV. CDR3 protein: CASSPQGEKLFF. CDR3 nucleotide sequence: TGTGCCAGCAGCCCCCAGGGTGAAAAACTGTTTTTT.

The chain carries TRBV6-6 and TRBJ1-5, with TRBD1 as a possible D gene (5 bases). The CDR3 length is 13 residues. The V and J ends lost 4 bases and 5 bases respectively, with 9 bases between them. Germline CDR1 is MNHNY and CDR2 is SVGAGI (reference sequence). CDR3 residues: CASSSQGDQPQHF. The CDR3 bases are TGTGCCAGCAGTTCTCAGGGCGATCAGCCCCAGCATTTT.